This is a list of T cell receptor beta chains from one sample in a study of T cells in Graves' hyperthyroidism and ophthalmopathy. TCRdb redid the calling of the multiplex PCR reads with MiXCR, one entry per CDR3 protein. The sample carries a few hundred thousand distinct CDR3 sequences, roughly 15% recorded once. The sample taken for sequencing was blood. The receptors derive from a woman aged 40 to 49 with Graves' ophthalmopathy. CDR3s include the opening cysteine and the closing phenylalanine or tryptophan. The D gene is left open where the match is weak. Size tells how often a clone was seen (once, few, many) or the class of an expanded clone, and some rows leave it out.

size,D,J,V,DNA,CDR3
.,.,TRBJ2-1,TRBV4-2,TGTGCCAGCAGCCAAGGGGCGAGAGGCGGGAATGAGCAGTTCTTC,CASSQGARGGNEQFF
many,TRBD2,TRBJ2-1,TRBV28,TGTGCCAGCAGTGCCGGGACTAGCGCCTACAATGAGCAGTTCTTC,CASSAGTSAYNEQFF
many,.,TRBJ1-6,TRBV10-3,TGTGCCATCAGTGTGGCACTCGAGGCTAATTCACCCCTCCACTTT,CAISVALEANSPLHF
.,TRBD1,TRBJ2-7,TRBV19,TGTGCCAGTAGTCAAACAGGGGGGCCCTACGAGCAGTACTTC,CASSQTGGPYEQYF
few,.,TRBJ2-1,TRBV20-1,TGCAGTGCTTTCAGCCCGAGACAATCAGGCAATGAGCAGTTCTTC,CSAFSPRQSGNEQFF
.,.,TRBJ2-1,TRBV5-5,TGTGCCAGCAGCTTGGGGCGGGGACAGCGTCAGCGACTATACAATGAGCAGTTCTTC,CASSLGRGQRQRLYNEQFF
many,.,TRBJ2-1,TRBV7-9,TGTGCCAGCAGACTTGGGGGAAGTGAGCAGTTCTTC,CASRLGGSEQFF
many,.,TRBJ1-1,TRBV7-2,TGTGCCAGCAGCTTAGCGCTCACAGCAAGGCGCACTGAAGCTTTCTTT,CASSLALTARRTEAFF
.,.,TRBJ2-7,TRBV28,TGTGCCAGCAGTTTGGTTTCGGACACCTACGAGCAGTACTTC,CASSLVSDTYEQYF
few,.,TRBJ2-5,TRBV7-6,TGTGCCAGCAGCCCCTTAGTCGTGGGGTCCCTTGACTTC,CASSPLVVGSLDF
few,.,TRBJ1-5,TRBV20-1,TGCAGTGTCAGGGAAGTTCGCAATCAGCCCCAGCATTTT,CSVREVRNQPQHF
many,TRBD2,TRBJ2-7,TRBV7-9,TGTGCCAGCAGCGACGGGACTAGAAGGGAGCAGTACTTC,CASSDGTRREQYF
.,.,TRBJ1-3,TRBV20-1,TGCAGTGCTAGAAATCAGTTCTCTGGAAACACCATATATTTT,CSARNQFSGNTIYF
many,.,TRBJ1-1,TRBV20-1,TGCAGTGCTAGTACAGGGCGCGAGGGGGACACTGAAGCTTTCTTT,CSASTGREGDTEAFF
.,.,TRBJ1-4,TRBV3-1,TGTGCCAGCAGCCAAGATCAGGAGGGAAATGAAAAACTGTTTTTT,CASSQDQEGNEKLFF
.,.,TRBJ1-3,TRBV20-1,TGCAGTGCAACTTCCTACTCTGGAAACACCATATATTTT,CSATSYSGNTIYF
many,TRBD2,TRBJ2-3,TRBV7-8,TGTGCCAGCAGCAAACGACTAGCGGGATCCTACAAGAGCACAGATACGCAGTATTTT,CASSKRLAGSYKSTDTQYF
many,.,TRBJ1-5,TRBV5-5,TGTGCCAGCAGCTTGCGGGGAGGAAGTCAGCCCCAGCATTTT,CASSLRGGSQPQHF